Listed below are T cell receptor beta chains from one sample, sequenced in a study of cytomegalovirus exposure and HLA in healthy donors. Measured with immunoSEQ multiplex PCR; TCRdb has only the in-frame clones, and not every one. The sample includes 170,000 or so clones, roughly 84% of them seen just once. The source material was PBMCs. These receptors were collected from a woman younger than 35 in good health and CMV-seropositive. The CDR3 runs from the conserved cysteine through the conserved F or W. Each record gives: V gene, D gene, CDR3 length, J gene, clone size, CDR3 protein, CDR3 DNA. D genes are given only for firm matches. Clone size is not always given. Where it is, it says once, few, many or a class for expanded clones.

>TRBV6-5|TRBD1|14|TRBJ1-1|-
CASSGGTGSTEAFF
TGTGCCAGCAGTGGCGGGACAGGGAGTACTGAAGCTTTCTTT
>TRBV23-1|-|16|TRBJ2-2|-
CASSQSPGMNTGELFF
TGCGCCAGCAGTCAAAGCCCAGGGATGAACACCGGGGAGCTGTTTTTT
>TRBV5-4|-|14|TRBJ1-4|-
CASRGGMSDEKLFF
TGTGCCAGCAGAGGAGGGATGTCCGATGAAAAACTGTTTTTT
>TRBV18|TRBD1|16|TRBJ2-3|-
CASSPGQGEGTDTQYF
TGTGCCAGCTCACCAGGACAGGGGGAGGGCACAGATACGCAGTATTTT
>TRBV11-2|-|15|TRBJ1-1|-
CASSPVLGAKTEAFF
TGTGCCAGCAGCCCTGTCCTGGGGGCGAAAACTGAAGCTTTCTTT
>TRBV5-1|-|16|TRBJ2-3|-
CASSLDGTGHRDTQYF
TGCGCCAGCAGCTTGGATGGGACTGGCCACCGAGATACGCAGTATTTT
>TRBV9|TRBD2|14|TRBJ2-1|-
CASSENGLAYEQFF
TGTGCCAGCAGCGAGAACGGACTAGCGTATGAGCAGTTCTTC
>TRBV7-3|-|13|TRBJ1-5|-
CASSLGVNQPQHF
TGTGCCAGCAGCTTAGGAGTTAATCAGCCCCAGCATTTT
>TRBV27|TRBD2|18|TRBJ2-3|-
CASSRSDRLAGTTDTQYF
TGTGCCAGCAGTCGGAGTGACCGACTAGCGGGGACCACAGATACGCAGTATTTT
>TRBV2|-|16|TRBJ1-6|-
CASSDPTAQGNSPLHF
TGTGCCAGCAGTGACCCGACTGCTCAGGGTAATTCACCCCTCCACTTT
>TRBV7-9|-|16|TRBJ2-7|-
CASSLGRESPLYEQYF
TGTGCCAGCAGCCTTGGCCGGGAGAGCCCCCTTTACGAGCAGTACTTC
>TRBV25-1|-|13|TRBJ1-1|once
CASSFKMNTEAFF
TGTGCCAGCAGTTTTAAAATGAACACTGAAGCTTTCTTT
>TRBV9|TRBD1|14|TRBJ1-2|-
CASSDGTGNYGYTF
TGTGCCAGCAGCGATGGGACAGGGAACTATGGCTACACCTTC
>TRBV7-9|-|14|TRBJ2-1|once
CASSLTQSVNEQFF
TGTGCCAGCAGCTTAACCCAATCGGTCAATGAGCAGTTCTTC
>TRBV5-1|-|13|TRBJ1-1|-
CASSDSPKTEAFF
TGCGCCAGTTCTGACAGCCCGAAGACTGAAGCTTTCTTT
>TRBV18|-|18|TRBJ1-3|-
CASSPLPPQGDYGNTIYF
TGTGCCAGCTCACCGCTACCCCCACAGGGTGATTACGGAAACACCATATATTTT
>TRBV5-1|-|15|TRBJ1-1|once
CASSLSDGGFAEAFF
TGCGCCAGCAGCTTGTCGGACGGGGGATTCGCTGAAGCTTTCTTT
>TRBV18|-|18|TRBJ1-4|-
CASSTTVGITATNEKLFF
TGTGCCAGCTCAACGACAGTTGGGATCACGGCAACTAATGAAAAACTGTTTTTT
>TRBV15|-|15|TRBJ1-2|-
CATSRESAEPYGYTF
TGTGCCACCAGCAGAGAATCGGCGGAACCCTATGGCTACACCTTC
>TRBV6-5|-|14|TRBJ1-1|-
CASRAPGGRTEAFF
TGTGCCAGCAGGGCCCCGGGGGGGCGTACTGAAGCTTTCTTT
>TRBV25-1|-|10|TRBJ1-1|once
CASFPAGAFF
TGTGCCAGCTTCCCAGCAGGAGCTTTCTTT
>TRBV2|TRBD1|15|TRBJ1-6|-
CASSPRGQADSPLHF
TGTGCCAGCAGTCCCCGTGGACAGGCCGATTCACCCCTCCACTTT
>TRBV9|TRBD2|15|TRBJ2-3|-
CASSADGGETDTQYF
TGTGCCAGCAGCGCCGACGGGGGGGAAACAGATACGCAGTATTTT
>TRBV5-1|-|13|TRBJ2-3|-
CASSARVSDTQYF
TGCGCCAGCAGCGCCCGGGTTTCAGATACGCAGTATTTT
>TRBV2|-|11|TRBJ1-1|-
CASRERLGAFF
TGTGCCAGCAGGGAGAGGCTCGGCGCTTTCTTT
>TRBV10-1|-|15|TRBJ2-7|-
CASSEKVARGMEQYF
TGCGCCAGCAGTGAGAAAGTGGCACGAGGAATGGAGCAGTACTTC
>TRBV19|-|14|TRBJ1-3|-
CASSPGEAGNTIYF
TGTGCCAGTAGTCCGGGGGAGGCTGGAAACACCATATATTTT
>TRBV5-8|-|15|TRBJ2-7|-
CASSLAGRDSYEQYF
TGTGCCAGCAGCCTAGCCGGACGGGACTCCTACGAGCAGTACTTC
>TRBV11-2|-|16|TRBJ2-4|-
CASSGGGSFTKNIQYF
TGTGCCAGCAGTGGGGGGGGCAGTTTCACCAAAAACATTCAGTACTTC
>TRBV2|TRBD2|13|TRBJ2-7|-
CATRLAGGPEQYF
TGTGCCACGAGACTAGCGGGGGGGCCAGAGCAGTACTTC
>TRBV4-1|-|14|TRBJ1-4|-
CASSQIRTNEKLFF
TGCGCCAGCAGCCAAATTCGTACTAATGAAAAACTGTTTTTT
>TRBV11-2|-|15|TRBJ1-2|-
CASSLWGSLNYGYTF
TGTGCCAGCAGCTTATGGGGCAGCCTGAACTATGGCTACACCTTC
>TRBV5-5|-|12|TRBJ2-7|-
CASSTAGYEQYF
TGTGCCAGCAGCACTGCAGGGTACGAGCAGTACTTC
>TRBV27|TRBD2|14|TRBJ2-7|-
CASSPGGRSYEQYF
TGTGCCAGCAGTCCGGGGGGGCGGTCCTACGAGCAGTACTTC
>TRBV5-8|-|13|TRBJ2-3|once
CASSSLATDTQYF
TGTGCCAGCAGCTCTCTGGCCACAGATACGCAGTATTTT
>TRBV28|-|13|TRBJ1-6|-
CASSPVGVNPGDF
TGTGCCAGCAGTCCCGTCGGGGTCAACCCTGGGGACTTT
>TRBV4-3|TRBD1|15|TRBJ1-3|-
CASSQEDRGSNTIYF
TGCGCCAGCAGCCAAGAGGACAGGGGGTCAAACACCATATATTTT